This entry describes one T cell receptor beta chain. The V and J ends lost 5 bases and 0 bases respectively, with 8 bases between them. The germline CDR1 and CDR2 sequences are SEHNR and FQNEAQ (reference sequence). The CDR3 length is 14 residues. In the authors' methods: Using reference gene primer amplification, nucleated cell counts were estimated. Sequencing used immunoSEQ multiplex PCR; TCRdb keeps in-frame clones, though not all of them. V and J calls plus clone size are reproduced from that table; the DNA served to infer D and trimming. The sample consists of 240,000 or so clones, approximately 82% of them appearing once. These data are taken from a study of blood T cell repertoires in COVID-19. Study summary: Sites in the United States, Italy and Spain provided acute and convalescent COVID-19 samples.

Sequenced input: peripheral blood. The sequence came from a man aged 30 to 39 who had recovered from COVID-19. The genes are TRBV7-9 and TRBJ1-5; a possible D gene is TRBD1 (5 bases). CDR3 sequence: CASSTTGSNQPQHF. Written as DNA, the CDR3 is TGTGCCAGCAGCACAACAGGTAGCAATCAGCCCCAGCATTTT.